Presented here are 20 T cell receptor beta chains from one specimen sequenced in a study of OX40 agonist ivuxolimab in advanced cancers. The assay was immunoSEQ multiplex PCR, and TCRdb's table has in-frame clones only and misses some. The sample lists about 64,000 clones; around 84% were seen once. The material sequenced was CD4+ or CD8+ T cells sorted from blood, taken in a trial of the OX40 agonist ivuxolimab. The receptor set was obtained from an adult with an advanced solid tumor such as melanoma, head and neck, liver or kidney cancer.

This CDR3 is CASTPQPRGLTEAFF. CDR3 DNA: TGTGCCAGCACCCCTCAGCCGAGGGGGCTGACTGAAGCTTTCTTT. The chain links TRBV27 to TRBJ1-1; the match to TRBD1 covers 7 bases. This CDR3 spans 15 amino acids. Trimming at V came to 7 bases and at J to 5 bases, leaving 13 bases not matched to a gene. The germline V gene has CDR1 MNHEY and CDR2 SMNVEV (reference sequence).

The CDR3 sequence: CASSYTGGTGELFF. In DNA, the CDR3 is TGTGCCAGCAGTTACACCGGAGGGACCGGGGAGCTGTTTTTT. The genes are TRBV6-6 and TRBJ2-2; a possible D gene is TRBD2 (6 bases). This CDR3 contains 14 residues. Trimming stripped 2 bases from V and 5 bases from J, with 9 bases between. The germline CDR1 and CDR2 sequences are MNHNY and SVGAGI (reference sequence).

The rearrangement links TRBV19 to TRBJ2-1; 10 bases are shared with TRBD2. V lost 10 bases and J lost 4; bases outside the gene matches: 10. Germline V CDR1 and CDR2: LNHDA, SQIVND (reference sequence). There are 15 residues in the CDR3. DNA of the CDR3: TGTGCCACTAAATTAGCTAGCGGGGGTTACAATGAGCAGTTCTTC. Translating gives CATKLASGGYNEQFF.

The chain is built from TRBV5-1 and TRBJ2-1; 10 bases fit TRBD2. The CDR3 runs to 17 residues. V dropped 1 base and J dropped 1; count of bases not matched to a gene: 5. CDR1 SGHRS and CDR2 YFSETQ come from the germline V gene. The CDR3 spells CASSLTLAGESYNEQFF. In DNA, the CDR3 is TGCGCCAGCAGCTTGACGCTAGCGGGAGAGTCCTACAATGAGCAGTTCTTC. Together with reference TRBV5-1 and TRBJ2-1, the CDR3 gives the full variable domain: KAGVTQTPRYLIKTRGQQVTLSCSPISGHRSVSWYQQTPGQGLQFLFEYFSETQRNKGNFPGRFSGRQFSNSRSEMNVSTLELGDSALYLCASSLTLAGESYNEQFFGPGTRLTVL.

The chain recombines TRBV6-1 with TRBJ2-7; TRBD2 matches at 8 bases. The CDR3 spans 12 residues. CDR1 MNHNS and CDR2 SASEGT come from the germline V gene. V lost 6 bases to trimming and J lost 5 bases; unmatched junction nucleotides: 3. The CDR3 region has the DNA TGTGCCAGCAGAGGGACTAGTCACGAGCAGTACTTC. Its protein product is CASRGTSHEQYF.

This sequence joins TRBV9 and TRBJ2-1; 10 positions agree with TRBD2. The junction had 3 bases not matched to a gene; V was cut back by 3 bases and J by 3 bases. Germline V gene data show CDR1 as SGDLS and CDR2 as YYNGEE. This CDR3 has 15 residues. In nucleotides, the CDR3 is TGTGCCAGCAGCGCTGTAGCGGGAGGCTACAATGAGCAGTTCTTC. Amino acids: CASSAVAGGYNEQFF.

This chain uses TRBV25-1 with TRBJ2-2; 9 nucleotides agree with TRBD1. CDR1 is MGHDK, CDR2 SYGVNS, per germline. The CDR3 is made up of 15 amino acids. J gave up 4 bases and V 6 bases, and 6 bases lay outside the gene matches. CDR3 in amino acids: CASRGTGFGTGELFF. CDR3 nucleotides: TGTGCCAGCAGGGGGACAGGGTTTGGCACCGGGGAGCTGTTTTTT.

V and J are TRBV19 and TRBJ2-1, with D tentatively TRBD1 (6 bases). The germline V gene encodes CDR1 LNHDA and CDR2 SQIVND (reference sequence). The CDR3 extends over 13 amino acids. The V and J ends lost 3 bases and 8 bases respectively, with 11 bases between them. CDR3 sequence: CASSIQGLHEQFF. The CDR3 nucleotides read TGTGCCAGTAGTATCCAGGGGCTCCATGAGCAGTTCTTC.

Details on this clone: A read error may produce the germline difference seen at one junction end. The CDR3 loop is CASSIGGTSNF. The CDR3 nucleotides read TGTGCCAGTAGTATAGGAGGTACTAGCAACTTC. The chain combines TRBV19 with TRBJ2-5; tentative D call: TRBD2 (6 bases). This CDR3 region has 11 residues. Per germline, CDR1 LNHDA and CDR2 SQIVND (reference sequence).

In this sample, this clone turned up once. The gene calls are TRBV4-1 and TRBJ1-4; D might be TRBD1 (6 bases). V was trimmed by 3 bases and J by 3 bases, leaving 14 bases between them. Germline CDR1 and CDR2: MGHRA and YSYEKL. The CDR3 has 16 residues. The CDR3, as DNA: TGCGCCAGCAGCCATCACAAGGGACAAGCTAATGAAAAACTGTTTTTT. It translates to CASSHHKGQANEKLFF.

This clone came up a few times. J is TRBJ2-2 and V is TRBV7-9; tentative D call: TRBD1 (6 bases). Per germline, CDR1 SEHNR and CDR2 FQNEAQ (reference sequence). V was clipped by 5 bases and J by 1 base, with 11 bases between them. The CDR3 consists of 15 residues. CDR3 DNA sequence: TGTGCCAGCAGCCCAACAGGGCAGAACACCGGGGAGCTGTTTTTT. Its protein is CASSPTGQNTGELFF.

CDR3: CASSLGNSNSNQPQHF. The CDR3 DNA follows: TGTGCCAGCAGCTTAGGTAACTCAAATAGCAATCAGCCCCAGCATTTT. V usage is TRBV7-9 and J usage is TRBJ1-5, with unresolved D. The CDR3 has 16 residues. The V and J ends lost 1 base and 0 bases respectively, with 10 bases between them. Germline V gives CDR1 SEHNR, CDR2 FQNEAQ (reference sequence). The entire variable domain, with the rest obtained from reference TRBV7-9 and TRBJ1-5, is as follows: DTGVSQNPRHKITKRGQNVTFRCDPISEHNRLYWYRQTLGQGPEFLTYFQNEAQLEKSRLLSDRFSAERPKGSFSTLEIQRTEQGDSAMYLCASSLGNSNSNQPQHFGDGTRLSIL.

The chain joins TRBV10-2 to TRBJ2-6; 7 bases map to TRBD1. V shed 6 bases and J 1 base; nucleotides not matched to a gene: 12. This CDR3 has 18 residues. CDR1 and CDR2 from the germline V gene are WSHSY and SAAADI. The CDR3 spells CASRGPGTEFSGANVLTF. CDR3 nucleotide sequence: TGCGCCAGCAGGGGACCCGGGACAGAATTTTCTGGGGCCAACGTCCTGACTTTC.

This sequence joins TRBV4-1 and TRBJ2-7, with TRBD2 as a possible D gene (8 bases). This CDR3 has 15 residues. V was cut by 4 bases and J by 0 bases, with 13 bases left in between. Germline CDR1 reads MGHRA; CDR2 reads YSYEKL. CDR3 nucleotides: TGCGCCAGCAGCCCCCGGGAGGGGGCCTCCTACGAGCAGTACTTC. Translated, it gives CASSPREGASYEQYF.

This clone has a handful of counts. The CDR3 DNA sequence: TGTGCCAGCAACCTAGGCCGGACCTCTGAGCAGTTCTTC. Translating it yields CASNLGRTSEQFF. The rearrangement uses TRBV7-9 and TRBJ2-1; no definite D call. CDR3 length: 13 amino acids. Germline V gives CDR1 SEHNR, CDR2 FQNEAQ (reference sequence). Trimming pared 7 bases from V and 9 bases from J, leaving 16 bases between.

This chain connects TRBV19 to TRBJ1-3; D gene unclear. In germline, CDR1 is LNHDA, CDR2 SQIVND (reference sequence). The V and J ends lost 7 bases and 5 bases respectively, with 12 bases between them. CDR3 length equals 13 residues. The chain's CDR3 is CASTPPTRNTIYF. CDR3 nucleotides: TGTGCCAGTACGCCCCCCACACGAAACACCATATATTTT.

This sequence joins TRBV7-8 and TRBJ1-6; D is undetermined. Germline lookup yields CDR1 SGHVS and CDR2 FQNEAQ. CDR3 length: 13 amino acids. Trimming took 1 base from V and 7 from J, leaving 5 bases between them. The CDR3 nucleotides read TGTGCCAGCAGCTTAGTCGGGAATTCACCCCTCCACTTT. This codes for CASSLVGNSPLHF. The whole variable domain, remainder taken from reference TRBV7-8 and TRBJ1-6, is GAGVSQSPRYKVAKRGQDVALRCDPISGHVSLFWYQQALGQGPEFLTYFQNEAQLDKSGLPSDRFFAERPEGSVSTLKIQRTQQEDSAVYLCASSLVGNSPLHFGNGTRLTVT.

This clone appeared a few times. This chain links TRBV7-2 with TRBJ1-3, with TRBD1 identical over 8 bases. The CDR3 totals 14 residues. The V gene end was trimmed by 3 bases and the J gene end by 6 bases; junction bases not matched to a gene: 4. Germline V CDR1 and CDR2: SGHTA, FQGNSA. CDR3 DNA sequence: TGTGCCAGCAGCTTCCGACAGGGGCCAAACACCATATATTTT. It encodes CASSFRQGPNTIYF.

V usage is TRBV18 and J usage is TRBJ1-1; D remains ambiguous. In germline, CDR1 is KGHSH, CDR2 LQKENI. This CDR3 contains 12 residues. Trimming removed 4 bases at V and 0 bases at J, with 3 bases between. The CDR3: CASSLLNTEAFF. Written as DNA, the CDR3 is TGTGCCAGCTCACTTTTGAACACTGAAGCTTTCTTT.

The rearrangement uses TRBV9 and TRBJ2-1; 9 nucleotides line up with TRBD2. J lost 2 bases, V lost 3 bases, and 0 bases had no gene match. The CDR3 is 14 residues long. CDR1 is SGDLS and CDR2 is YYNGEE in the germline V gene. As DNA, the CDR3 is TGTGCCAGCAGCGCTAGCGGGACCTACAATGAGCAGTTCTTC. Amino acid sequence: CASSASGTYNEQFF.